The 4 T cell receptor beta chains in this list originate from one sample, sequenced in a study of cytomegalovirus exposure and HLA in healthy donors. The study ran its PCR with 60 Vbeta and 13 Jbeta primers. Data came from immunoSEQ multiplex PCR; TCRdb stores just in-frame clones and leaves some out. The data contain 90,000 to 120,000 clones, approximately 79% of them seen just once; the ten biggest clones take up 14%. Material: PBMCs. Receptors originate from a woman aged 40 to 50 in good health and CMV-seropositive.

This sequence joins TRBV5-1 and TRBJ2-1, with TRBD2 identical over 13 bases. Losses at the gene ends were 4 bases for V and 8 bases for J; bases not matched to a gene: 6. CDR3 length: 15 residues. Germline V gene sequence: CDR1 SGHRS, CDR2 YFSETQ. The CDR3 coding sequence is TGCGCCAGCAGCGCCGGACTAGCGGGGGTCGATGAGCAGTTCTTC. As protein: CASSAGLAGVDEQFF.

This chain joins TRBV5-6 and TRBJ2-3, with TRBD1 matching 8 bases. Trimming removed 3 bases from V and 6 bases from J; junction bases left unmatched: 12. The CDR3 is 16 residues long. CDR1 and CDR2 from the germline V gene are SGHDT and YYEEEE. CDR3 DNA sequence: TGTGCCAGCAGCTATGACGGACAGGGATTGGGGGATACGCAGTATTTT. Encoded protein: CASSYDGQGLGDTQYF.

The rearrangement uses TRBV27 and TRBJ2-3; 8 bases map to TRBD2. The CDR3 length is 19 residues. Germline V gene lookup returns CDR1 MNHEY and CDR2 SMNVEV (reference sequence). Germline trimming cut 2 bases from V and 0 bases from J; bases unmatched to any gene: 13. The CDR3 protein is CASSLLRNQRGFSTDTQYF. As DNA, the CDR3 is TGTGCCAGCAGTTTACTTCGGAACCAGCGGGGGTTTAGCACAGATACGCAGTATTTT.

The chain is built from TRBV30 and TRBJ2-3; a possible D gene is TRBD2 (5 bases). The CDR3 totals 15 residues. Germline CDR1 reads GTSNPN; CDR2 reads SVGIG (reference sequence). V was cut by 4 bases and J by 1 base, with 15 bases left in between. CDR3 protein: CAWTRKVLGTDTQYF. CDR3 coding DNA: TGTGCCTGGACCCGTAAGGTACTAGGCACAGATACGCAGTATTTT. The whole variable domain, remainder taken from reference TRBV30 and TRBJ2-3, is SQTIHQWPATLVQPVGSPLSLECTVEGTSNPNLYWYRQAAGRGLQLLFYSVGIGQISSEVPQNLSASRPQDRQFILSSKKLLLSDSGFYLCAWTRKVLGTDTQYFGPGTRLTVL.